The clone carrying this T cell receptor beta chain was detected a few times. As yet, its antigen is unknown. This entry belongs to a study of T cell responses to AZD1222 COVID-19 vaccine. Broader study findings: There were mostly white British donors and more females than males, and clonal diversity was possibly underestimated.

Generated by immunoSEQ multiplex PCR, the TCRdb table keeps only in-frame clones and is missing some. Seen here are 140,000 to 150,000 clones, approximately 90% observed once, and the top ten hold about 3%. Looked up from germline, CDR1 is WSHSY and CDR2 is SAAADI. The V end was cut by 6 bases, the J end by 2 bases, with 13 bases between. There are 14 residues in the CDR3. J is TRBJ1-2 and V is TRBV10-2; D is ambiguous. This receptor was taken from an adult in good health. The sample in question was peripheral blood, obtained on day 0 of MenACWY control vaccination. The CDR3 region is CASRELGSNYGYTF. CDR3 nucleotide sequence: TGCGCCAGCAGGGAACTCGGTTCGAACTATGGCTACACCTTC.